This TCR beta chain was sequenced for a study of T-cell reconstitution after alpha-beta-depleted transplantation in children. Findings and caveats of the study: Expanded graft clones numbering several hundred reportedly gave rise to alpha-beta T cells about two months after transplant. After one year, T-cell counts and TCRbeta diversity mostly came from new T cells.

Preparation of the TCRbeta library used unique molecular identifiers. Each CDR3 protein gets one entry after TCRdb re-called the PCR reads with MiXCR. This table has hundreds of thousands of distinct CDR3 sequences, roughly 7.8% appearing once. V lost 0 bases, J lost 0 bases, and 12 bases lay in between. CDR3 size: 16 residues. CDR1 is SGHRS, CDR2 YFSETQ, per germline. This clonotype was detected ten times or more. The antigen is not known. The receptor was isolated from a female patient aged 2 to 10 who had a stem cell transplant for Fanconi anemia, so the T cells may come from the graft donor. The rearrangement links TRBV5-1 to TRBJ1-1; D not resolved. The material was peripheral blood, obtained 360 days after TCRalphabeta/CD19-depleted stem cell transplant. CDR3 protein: CASSLGPERLNTEAFF. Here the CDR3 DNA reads TGCGCCAGCAGCTTGGGCCCCGAACGGCTGAACACTGAAGCTTTCTTT.